This TCR beta chain stems from a study of cytomegalovirus exposure and HLA in healthy donors. Study-level results: A later analysis showed HLA-associated TCR beta chains outstripping equally common others in clonal expansion. Associated with HLA alleles at 0.05 false discovery rate in a later analysis were over 15,000 TCR beta sequences.

The CDR3 covers 18 residues. With 0 bases clipped from V and 5 bases from J, the junction kept 11 bases outside the gene matches. Germline V gene lookup returns CDR1 SGHNT and CDR2 YENEEA. On this clone itself: Antigen: not known.

PCR was performed using 60 Vbeta and 13 Jbeta primers. The method was immunoSEQ multiplex PCR; TCRdb's version includes in-frame clones alone and lacks a portion of them. The table for this sample gives 200,000 or so clones. The chain combines TRBV11-3 with TRBJ2-2; 8 bases are a match to TRBD1. The sequencing input was PBMCs. This TCR came from a boy younger than 18 in good health and CMV-seronegative. CDR3 loop: CASSLEGRGPRGTGELFF. Here the CDR3 DNA reads TGTGCCAGCAGCTTAGAAGGCAGGGGGCCGCGCGGAACCGGGGAGCTGTTTTTT.